The 12 T cell receptor beta chains below all came from one sample that was sequenced in a study of T cell repertoires in cytomegalovirus infection. Their antigens remain unidentified. TCRdb reprocessed the reads with MiXCR, giving one entry per CDR3 protein. The profile shows a few hundred thousand distinct CDR3 sequences, 40% to 50% of them singletons. Sequencing used cultured PBMCs, obtained from culture after CMV antigen stimulation. The origin of the receptors is a human donor in good health (CMV status not recorded). Some clones in this sample may be carry-over from other donors' samples.

This clonotype was seen a handful of times. The chain employs TRBV24-1 and TRBJ2-3; 10 positions agree with TRBD2. With V trimmed by 5 bases and J by 3 bases, 4 bases remained unmatched. CDR3 size: 15 residues. Looked up from germline, CDR1 is KGHDR and CDR2 is SFDVKD. The CDR3 spells CATSAGAGGTDTQYF. The CDR3, as DNA: TGTGCCACCAGTGCTGGAGCGGGAGGGACAGATACGCAGTATTTT.

CDR3 residues: CASSSIGGGREQYF. The CDR3 DNA sequence: TGCGCCAGCAGCTCGATCGGGGGGGGCCGAGAGCAGTACTTC. The V gene is TRBV5-1, the J gene TRBJ2-7; 8 positions agree with TRBD2. Germline CDR1 SGHRS, CDR2 YFSETQ. V was pared by 3 bases and J by 7 bases, with 9 bases of the junction left unmatched. The CDR3 is 14 residues long.

J is TRBJ1-1 and V is TRBV14; D remains ambiguous. The V gene's germline CDR1 is SGHDN and CDR2 FVKESK. There are 15 residues in the CDR3. V was trimmed by 0 bases and J by 3 bases, leaving 11 bases between them. Here the CDR3 reads CASSQEVGIYTEAFF. CDR3 DNA sequence: TGTGCCAGCAGCCAAGAAGTAGGGATATACACTGAAGCTTTCTTT.

J is TRBJ1-1 and V is TRBV7-9; no definite D call. The CDR3 extends over 15 amino acids. CDR1 is SEHNR and CDR2 is FQNEAQ in the germline V gene (reference sequence). Trimming took off 5 bases at V and 5 bases at J, with 18 bases between the two ends. CDR3 protein: CASSATRMPGTEAFF. As DNA, the CDR3 is TGTGCCAGCAGCGCTACTAGGATGCCCGGGACTGAAGCTTTCTTT.

Concerning this clonotype: An end of the junction does not agree with germline; a read error may underlie this. The J gene is TRBJ2-1, the V gene TRBV5-3, with unresolved D. TRBV5-3 is flagged as an ORF with uncertain function. CDR3 length: 14 amino acids. CDR3 DNA sequence: TGTGCCAGCAGCTTGGACGTAGCCTACAATGAGCAGTTCTTC. It yields the protein CASSLDVAYNEQFF.

The rearrangement links TRBV2 to TRBJ2-3; the D gene is possibly TRBD2 (6 bases). The CDR3 extends over 14 amino acids. Germline CDR1 reads SNHLY; CDR2 reads FYNNEI. V gave up 7 bases and J gave up 0 bases, with 11 bases separating them. DNA of the CDR3: TGTGCCAGCATTAGCGGACTAAGCACAGATACGCAGTATTTT. It codes for CASISGLSTDTQYF.

The V and J genes are TRBV20-1 and TRBJ2-5; 8 positions match TRBD2. The CDR3 extends over 12 amino acids. Looked up from germline, CDR1 is DFQATT and CDR2 is SNEGSKA (reference sequence). CDR3 sequence reads: CSRLAGQETQYF. CDR3 DNA: TGCAGCCGCTTAGCGGGGCAAGAGACCCAGTACTTC.

The chain has TRBV7-2 and TRBJ2-5; 10 nucleotides match TRBD1. Germline V lookup: CDR1 SGHTA, CDR2 FQGNSA. Germline trimming cut 5 bases from V and 2 bases from J; bases unmatched to any gene: 8. This CDR3 region has 16 residues. The CDR3 coding sequence is TGTGCCAGCAGCAAAGACAGGGGGCGAACACAAGAGACCCAGTACTTC. Residues: CASSKDRGRTQETQYF.

This clonotype turned up a few times. Here the CDR3 DNA reads TGTGCCAGCAGCTTCGAGGACAGGGGGGGCACAGATACGCAGTATTTT. This translates into CASSFEDRGGTDTQYF. The genes are TRBV7-9 and TRBJ2-3, with 10 bases matching TRBD1. The V gene's germline CDR1 is SEHNR and CDR2 FQNEAQ (reference sequence). The CDR3 spans 16 residues. The ends lost 3 bases at V and 1 base at J; junction bases unmatched: 4.

The gene calls are TRBV5-1 and TRBJ1-1, with TRBD1 matching 7 bases. The J segment lost 5 bases and the V segment lost 3 bases, leaving 10 bases of the junction unmatched. The CDR3 is 15 residues long. Germline V gene lookup returns CDR1 SGHRS and CDR2 YFSETQ. The CDR3, as DNA: TGCGCCAGCAGCTCCGGTGGGACAGTTGAAACTGAAGCTTTCTTT. Translating gives CASSSGGTVETEAFF. Using reference TRBV5-1 and TRBJ1-1 for the parts outside the CDR3, the full variable domain is KAGVTQTPRYLIKTRGQQVTLSCSPISGHRSVSWYQQTPGQGLQFLFEYFSETQRNKGNFPGRFSGRQFSNSRSEMNVSTLELGDSALYLCASSSGGTVETEAFFGQGTRLTVV.

The rearrangement links TRBV4-3 to TRBJ1-1; 7 bases are shared with TRBD1. The CDR3 runs to 15 residues. Germline CDR1 LGHNA, CDR2 YSLEER. The V gene end was trimmed by 3 bases and the J gene end by 5 bases; junction bases not matched to a gene: 9. CDR3 coding DNA: TGCGCCAGCAGCCAGGTGCAGGGGGGGGGGACTGAAGCTTTCTTT. Encoded protein: CASSQVQGGGTEAFF.

The chain employs TRBV29-1 and TRBJ1-1; no clear D gene. From germline, CDR1 is SQVTM and CDR2 ANQGSEA. This CDR3 region has 11 residues. V was clipped by 3 bases and J by 5 bases, with 7 bases between them. CDR3: CSVDGKTEAFF. DNA for the CDR3: TGCAGCGTTGACGGGAAAACTGAAGCTTTCTTT.